These T cell receptor beta chains were read from a single sample in a study of blood T cell repertoires in COVID-19. Using immunoSEQ multiplex PCR, the repertoire was profiled, and TCRdb retains in-frame clones only, with some absent. The sample has approximately 98,000 clones, approximately 81% seen once; the top ten hold over 8.5%. The sequencing input was peripheral blood. All receptors derive from a woman over 75 with acute or convalescent COVID-19. Both conserved end residues are part of each CDR3.

V: TRBV30; J: TRBJ1-6; CDR3: CAWSSGNSPLHF
V: TRBV5-1; J: TRBJ2-7; CDR3: CASSPGGGTGNPYEQYF
V: TRBV5-1; J: TRBJ2-3; CDR3: CASRGGASTDTQYF
V: TRBV5-1; J: TRBJ1-6; CDR3: CASSLGNSGLNSPLHF
V: TRBV6-5; J: TRBJ1-2; CDR3: CASSTRDNYGYTF
V: TRBV7-9; J: TRBJ1-1; CDR3: CASSPPTGPNTEAFF
V: TRBV4-3; J: TRBJ2-7; CDR3: CASSLDRGFGYEQYF
V: TRBV18; J: TRBJ2-7; CDR3: CASSPADYEQYF
V: TRBV18; J: TRBJ1-4; CDR3: CASSLQGTNEKLFF
V: TRBV6-4; J: TRBJ1-2; CDR3: CAAKRGWGYGYTF
V: TRBV5-4; J: TRBJ1-1; CDR3: CASTKTGTNTEAFF
V: TRBV5-1; J: TRBJ1-2; CDR3: CASSLGPRQGPYGYTF
V: TRBV5-4; J: TRBJ1-2; CDR3: CASSLGLTGFYGYTF
V: TRBV27; J: TRBJ1-1; CDR3: CASTRTGGVVTEAFF
V: TRBV5-1; J: TRBJ2-3; CDR3: CASSLMGGGTDTQYF
V: TRBV2; J: TRBJ2-5; CDR3: CASSTGLAGAQETQYF
V: TRBV29-1; J: TRBJ1-2; CDR3: CSVDEGGGYTF
V: TRBV10-3; J: TRBJ1-1; CDR3: CAISESGTGNTEAFF
V: TRBV7-9; J: TRBJ2-5; CDR3: CASSFVGAQETQYF
V: TRBV19; J: TRBJ2-3; CDR3: CASSTKQRSRTDTQYF
V: TRBV7-9; J: TRBJ1-2; CDR3: CASSLLASTYGYTF
V: TRBV25-1; J: TRBJ1-6; CDR3: CARAPRDHF
V: TRBV3-1/TRBV3-2; J: TRBJ1-4; CDR3: CASSPGARGQSEKLFF
V: TRBV28; J: TRBJ1-2; CDR3: CASSSDGQAWGYTF
V: TRBV9; J: TRBJ2-2; CDR3: CASSVNSLNTGELFF
V: TRBV28; J: TRBJ1-1; CDR3: CASSLQGRTEAFF
V: TRBV10-1; J: TRBJ2-2; CDR3: CASSIQAGELFF
V: TRBV2; J: TRBJ2-5; CDR3: CASSDPGLLETQYF
V: TRBV2; J: TRBJ1-5; CDR3: CASSEDRGYQPQHF